Sequencing of this TCR beta chain was carried out in a study of blood T cell repertoires in COVID-19. In the study overall: Some COVID-19 samples were acute and others convalescent; all came from the United States, Italy and Spain. The cDNA or gDNA used as material had been derived from T cells, B-cell-depleted T cells, or PBMCs.

In the original analysis: The assay estimated nucleated cells by amplifying reference gene primers. Clones were read by immunoSEQ multiplex PCR, and TCRdb kept only the in-frame ones, dropping some. D and trimming were read from the DNA, whereas the V and J calls and clone size are those reported in that table. This sample has more than 300,000 clones, with about nine tenths found just once. This CDR3 contains 15 residues. Germline V CDR1 and CDR2: MNHEY, SVGAGI. The V segment lost 2 bases and the J segment 3 bases; nucleotides outside the gene matches: 5. V usage is TRBV6-5 and J usage is TRBJ1-1, with 8 bases identical to TRBD1. The TCR comes from a woman in her 30s with COVID-19, enrolled during active disease. Input material: peripheral blood. The CDR3 coding sequence is TGTGCCAGCAGTTACCGAGGACAGGGCGACACTGAAGCTTTCTTT. Translating it yields CASSYRGQGDTEAFF.